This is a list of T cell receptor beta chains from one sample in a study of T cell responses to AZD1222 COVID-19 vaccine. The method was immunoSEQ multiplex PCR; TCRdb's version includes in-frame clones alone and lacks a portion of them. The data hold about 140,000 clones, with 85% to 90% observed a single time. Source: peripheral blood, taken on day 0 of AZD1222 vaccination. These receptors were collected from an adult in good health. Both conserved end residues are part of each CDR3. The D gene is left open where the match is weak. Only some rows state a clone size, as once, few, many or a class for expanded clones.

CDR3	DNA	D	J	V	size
CASRERVIYSNQPQHF	TGTGCCAGTAGGGAGAGGGTCATATATAGCAATCAGCCCCAGCATTTT	NA	TRBJ1-5	TRBV19	NA
CASSYPGPQWDGNQPQHF	TGTGCCAGCAGTTACCCCGGGCCACAATGGGATGGCAATCAGCCCCAGCATTTT	NA	TRBJ1-5	TRBV6-2/TRBV6-3	NA
CASSALLGHTQYF	TGTGCCAGCAGCGCCCTACTAGGTCATACGCAGTATTTT	NA	TRBJ2-3	TRBV9	NA
CASNREQYF	TGTGCCAGCAATCGCGAGCAGTACTTC	NA	TRBJ2-7	TRBV25-1	once
CASSYSDMEFRGYTF	TGTGCCAGCAGTTACTCGGACATGGAATTTAGAGGCTACACCTTC	NA	TRBJ1-2	TRBV6-5	NA
CASSGQGLEAFF	TGTGCCAGCAGCGGCCAGGGTCTAGAAGCTTTCTTT	NA	TRBJ1-1	TRBV7-9	NA
CASSLSLFGGAGYEQYF	TGTGCCAGCAGCTTATCTTTGTTTGGAGGGGCTGGCTACGAGCAGTACTTC	NA	TRBJ2-7	TRBV7-2	NA
CASSFELGTEAFF	TGTGCCAGCAGTTTTGAGTTGGGCACTGAAGCTTTCTTT	NA	TRBJ1-1	TRBV28	NA
CASSMSQPGYYYGYTF	TGTGCCAGTAGTATGAGTCAGCCAGGCTATTACTATGGCTACACCTTC	NA	TRBJ1-2	TRBV19	few
CASSYSEQYSYNEQFF	TGTGCCAGCAGTTACTCGGAGCAGTACTCCTACAATGAGCAGTTCTTC	NA	TRBJ2-1	TRBV6-5	NA
CATGTGAGYTF	TGTGCCACCGGGACAGGGGCTGGCTACACCTTC	TRBD1	TRBJ1-2	TRBV10-3	once
CASSILGQANTEAFF	TGCGCCAGCAGCATACTCGGACAGGCCAACACTGAAGCTTTCTTT	TRBD1	TRBJ1-1	TRBV5-1	NA
CSVDLRGGFTEAFF	TGCAGCGTTGATTTGAGGGGGGGTTTCACTGAAGCTTTCTTT	NA	TRBJ1-1	TRBV29-1	NA
CASSLAKTGVGDTQYF	TGCGCCAGCAGCTTGGCCAAAACAGGCGTGGGAGATACGCAGTATTTT	NA	TRBJ2-3	TRBV5-1	NA
CASSPQRDRTSSYEQYF	TGTGCCAGCTCACCACAGAGGGACAGGACAAGCTCCTACGAGCAGTACTTC	TRBD1	TRBJ2-7	TRBV18	NA